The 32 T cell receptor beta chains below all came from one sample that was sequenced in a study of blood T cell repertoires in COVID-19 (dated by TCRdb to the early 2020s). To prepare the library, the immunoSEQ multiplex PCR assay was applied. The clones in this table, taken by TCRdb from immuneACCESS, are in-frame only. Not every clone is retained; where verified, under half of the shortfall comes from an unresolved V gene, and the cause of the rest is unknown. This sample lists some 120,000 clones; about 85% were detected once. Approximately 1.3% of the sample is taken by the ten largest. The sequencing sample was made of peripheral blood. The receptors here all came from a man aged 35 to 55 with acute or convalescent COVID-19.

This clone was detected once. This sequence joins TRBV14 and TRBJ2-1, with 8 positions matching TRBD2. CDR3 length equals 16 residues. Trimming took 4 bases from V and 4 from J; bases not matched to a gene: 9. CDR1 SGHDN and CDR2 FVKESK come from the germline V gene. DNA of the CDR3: TGTGCCAGCAGCCGCTACCTAGCGGGTACTTACAATGAGCAGTTCTTC. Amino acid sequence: CASSRYLAGTYNEQFF.

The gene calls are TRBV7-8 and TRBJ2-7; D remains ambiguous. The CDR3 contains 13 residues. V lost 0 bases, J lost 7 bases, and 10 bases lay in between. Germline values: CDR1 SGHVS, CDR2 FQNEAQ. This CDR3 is CASSLAQEFEQYF. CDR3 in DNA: TGTGCCAGCAGCTTAGCGCAAGAGTTTGAGCAGTACTTC.

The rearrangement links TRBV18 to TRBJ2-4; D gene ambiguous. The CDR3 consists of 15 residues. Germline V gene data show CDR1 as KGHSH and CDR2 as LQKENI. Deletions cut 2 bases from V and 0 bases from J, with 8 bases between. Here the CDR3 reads CASSPGRLAKNIQYF. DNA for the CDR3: TGTGCCAGCTCACCAGGCAGGCTAGCCAAAAACATTCAGTACTTC.

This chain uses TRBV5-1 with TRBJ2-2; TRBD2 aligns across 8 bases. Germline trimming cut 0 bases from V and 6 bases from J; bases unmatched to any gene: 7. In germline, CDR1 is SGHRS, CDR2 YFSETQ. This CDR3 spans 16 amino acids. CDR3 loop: CASSLEPGGLAGELFF. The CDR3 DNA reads TGCGCCAGCAGCTTGGAGCCGGGGGGGCTCGCCGGGGAGCTGTTTTTT. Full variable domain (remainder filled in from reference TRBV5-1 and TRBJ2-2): KAGVTQTPRYLIKTRGQQVTLSCSPISGHRSVSWYQQTPGQGLQFLFEYFSETQRNKGNFPGRFSGRQFSNSRSEMNVSTLELGDSALYLCASSLEPGGLAGELFFGEGSRLTVL.

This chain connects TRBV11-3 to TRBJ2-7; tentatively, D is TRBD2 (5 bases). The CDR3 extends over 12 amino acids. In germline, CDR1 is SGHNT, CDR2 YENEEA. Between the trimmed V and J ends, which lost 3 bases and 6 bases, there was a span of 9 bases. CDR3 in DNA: TGTGCCAGCAGCTTCCGGGAAGGCGAGCAGTACTTC. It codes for CASSFREGEQYF. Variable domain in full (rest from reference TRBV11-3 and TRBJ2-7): EAGVVQSPRYKIIEKKQPVAFWCNPISGHNTLYWYLQNLGQGPELLIRYENEEAVDDSQLPKDRFSAERLKGVDSTLKIQPAELGDSAVYLCASSFREGEQYFGPGTRLTVT.

The CDR3 sequence is CASSALLVTTLNTEAFF. In DNA, the CDR3 is TGTGCCAGCAGTGCCCTACTAGTGACAACTCTTAACACTGAAGCTTTCTTT. This sequence joins TRBV6-4 and TRBJ1-1, with D unresolved. CDR3 length: 17 residues. Trimming cost V 4 bases and J 2 bases, with 20 bases left between them. Germline-derived CDR1 and CDR2 are MRHNA and SNTAGT.

The CDR3 bases are TGCAGTGCTAGTCTCCGTCGAGGAATGAGCGAGCAGTACTTC. Encoded protein: CSASLRRGMSEQYF. The V gene is TRBV20-1, the J gene TRBJ2-7; unclear D gene. The ends were cut back, 3 bases at V and 6 bases at J, with 18 bases in the middle. Per the germline V gene, CDR1 is DFQATT and CDR2 is SNEGSKA (reference sequence). The CDR3 sequence is 14 residues long.

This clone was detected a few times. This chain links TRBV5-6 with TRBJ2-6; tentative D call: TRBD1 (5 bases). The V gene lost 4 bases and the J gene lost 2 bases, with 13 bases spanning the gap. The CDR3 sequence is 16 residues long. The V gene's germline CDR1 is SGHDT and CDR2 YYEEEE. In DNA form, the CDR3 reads TGTGCCAGCAGCACAAGACAGACTGCTGGGGCCAACGTCCTGACTTTC. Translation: CASSTRQTAGANVLTF. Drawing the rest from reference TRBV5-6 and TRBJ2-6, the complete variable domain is DAGVTQSPTHLIKTRGQQVTLRCSPKSGHDTVSWYQQALGQGPQFIFQYYEEEERQRGNFPDRFSGHQFPNYSSELNVNALLLGDSALYLCASSTRQTAGANVLTFGAGSRLTVL.

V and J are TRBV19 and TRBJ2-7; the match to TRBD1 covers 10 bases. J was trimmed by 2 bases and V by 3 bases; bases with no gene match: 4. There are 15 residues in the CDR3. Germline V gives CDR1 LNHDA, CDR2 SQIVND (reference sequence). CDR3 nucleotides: TGTGCCAGTAGTATGGTAGGGACAGGGGCCTACGAGCAGTACTTC. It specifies CASSMVGTGAYEQYF.

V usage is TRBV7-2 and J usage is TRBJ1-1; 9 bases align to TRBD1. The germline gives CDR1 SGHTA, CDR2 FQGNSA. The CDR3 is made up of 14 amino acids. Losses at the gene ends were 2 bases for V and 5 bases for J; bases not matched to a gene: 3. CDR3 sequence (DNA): TGTGCCAGCAGCTTAACAGGGGGCTATACTGAAGCTTTCTTT. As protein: CASSLTGGYTEAFF.

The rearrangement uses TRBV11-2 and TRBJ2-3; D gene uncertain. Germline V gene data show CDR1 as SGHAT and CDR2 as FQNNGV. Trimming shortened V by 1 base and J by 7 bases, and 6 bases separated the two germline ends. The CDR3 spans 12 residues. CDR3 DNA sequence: TGTGCCAGCAGCTTAGCAGGCAATACGCAGTATTTT. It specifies CASSLAGNTQYF.

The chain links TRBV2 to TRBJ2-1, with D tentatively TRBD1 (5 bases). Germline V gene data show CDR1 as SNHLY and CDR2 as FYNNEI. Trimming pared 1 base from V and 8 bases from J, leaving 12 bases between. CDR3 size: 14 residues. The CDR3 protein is CASSEVYRNYEQFF. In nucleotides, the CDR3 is TGTGCCAGCAGTGAAGTGTACAGGAACTATGAGCAGTTCTTC.

The CDR3 nucleotides are TGTGCCAGCAGTTACCGCCAGGGTTACATTTCACCCCTCCACTTT. Residues: CASSYRQGYISPLHF. The rearrangement uses TRBV6-2 or TRBV6-3 and TRBJ1-6; the D gene is possibly TRBD1 (5 bases). This CDR3 comprises 15 residues. Per germline, CDR1 MNHEY and CDR2 SVGEGT. V was cut by 2 bases and J by 9 bases, with 14 bases left in between.

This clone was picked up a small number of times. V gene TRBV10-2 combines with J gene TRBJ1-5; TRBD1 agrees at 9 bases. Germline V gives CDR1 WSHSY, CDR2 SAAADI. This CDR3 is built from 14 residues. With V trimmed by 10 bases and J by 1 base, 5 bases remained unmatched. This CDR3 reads CATRQGGSNQPQHF. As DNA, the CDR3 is TGCGCCACCCGACAGGGGGGGAGCAATCAGCCCCAGCATTTT.

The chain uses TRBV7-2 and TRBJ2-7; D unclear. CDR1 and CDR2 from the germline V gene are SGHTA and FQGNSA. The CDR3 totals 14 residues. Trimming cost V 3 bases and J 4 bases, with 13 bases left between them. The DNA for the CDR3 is TGTGCCAGCAGCTTGCCCCCAACTGCGTACGAGCAGTACTTC. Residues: CASSLPPTAYEQYF.

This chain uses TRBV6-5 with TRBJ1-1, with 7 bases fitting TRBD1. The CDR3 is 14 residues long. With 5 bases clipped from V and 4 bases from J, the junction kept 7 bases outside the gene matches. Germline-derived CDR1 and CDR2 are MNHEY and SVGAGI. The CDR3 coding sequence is TGTGCCAGCAGTATTACAGGGGCCGGCACTGAAGCTTTCTTT. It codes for CASSITGAGTEAFF.

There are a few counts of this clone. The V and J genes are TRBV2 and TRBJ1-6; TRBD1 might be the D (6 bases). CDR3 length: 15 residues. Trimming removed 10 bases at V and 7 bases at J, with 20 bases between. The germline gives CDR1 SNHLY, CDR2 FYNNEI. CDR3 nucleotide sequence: TGTGCCACCAACAGGGAGCCCGTCGGAAATTCACCCCTCCACTTT. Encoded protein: CATNREPVGNSPLHF.

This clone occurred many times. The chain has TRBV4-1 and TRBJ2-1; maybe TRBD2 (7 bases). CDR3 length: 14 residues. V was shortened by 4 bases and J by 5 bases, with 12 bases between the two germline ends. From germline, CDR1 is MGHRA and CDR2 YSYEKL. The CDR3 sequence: CASSRGGRDNEQFF. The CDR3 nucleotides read TGCGCCAGCAGCCGGGGGGGCCGAGACAATGAGCAGTTCTTC.

The CDR3 loop reads CASSVGYYRGGADTQYF. DNA of the CDR3: TGTGCCAGCAGCGTTGGTTATTACAGGGGGGGCGCAGATACGCAGTATTTT. The rearrangement joins TRBV5-6 to TRBJ2-3; a possible D gene is TRBD1 (8 bases). Deletions cut 4 bases from V and 4 bases from J, with 22 bases between. Germline CDR1 reads SGHDT; CDR2 reads YYEEEE. This CDR3 is built from 17 residues.

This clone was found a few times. The CDR3 loop is CSAQTGPGYGYTF. The CDR3, as DNA: TGCAGCGCCCAGACAGGGCCAGGCTATGGCTACACCTTC. V is TRBV29-1 and J is TRBJ1-2; 7 bases are a match to TRBD1. The junction had 9 bases not matched to a gene; V was cut back by 7 bases and J by 4 bases. This CDR3 is 13 amino acids long. Germline V gene lookup returns CDR1 SQVTM and CDR2 ANQGSEA.

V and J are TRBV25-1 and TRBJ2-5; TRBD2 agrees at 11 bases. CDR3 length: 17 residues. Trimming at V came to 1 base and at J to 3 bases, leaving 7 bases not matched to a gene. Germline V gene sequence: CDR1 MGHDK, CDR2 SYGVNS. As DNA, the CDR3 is TGTGCCAGCAGTGAATTGGGTAGCGGGGGGGCCAAAGAGACCCAGTACTTC. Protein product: CASSELGSGGAKETQYF.

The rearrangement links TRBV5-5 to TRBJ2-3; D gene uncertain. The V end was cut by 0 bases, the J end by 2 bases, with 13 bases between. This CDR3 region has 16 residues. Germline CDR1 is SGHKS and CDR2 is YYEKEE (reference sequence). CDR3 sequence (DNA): TGTGCCAGCAGCTTGGACTATCCCGCGCACACAGATACGCAGTATTTT. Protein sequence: CASSLDYPAHTDTQYF.

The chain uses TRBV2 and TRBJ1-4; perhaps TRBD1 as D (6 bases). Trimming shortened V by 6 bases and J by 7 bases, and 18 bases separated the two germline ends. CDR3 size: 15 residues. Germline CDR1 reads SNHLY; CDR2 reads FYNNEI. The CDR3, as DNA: TGTGCCAGCAGCACAGGGATGAGGCGCGGTGAAAAACTGTTTTTT. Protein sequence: CASSTGMRRGEKLFF.

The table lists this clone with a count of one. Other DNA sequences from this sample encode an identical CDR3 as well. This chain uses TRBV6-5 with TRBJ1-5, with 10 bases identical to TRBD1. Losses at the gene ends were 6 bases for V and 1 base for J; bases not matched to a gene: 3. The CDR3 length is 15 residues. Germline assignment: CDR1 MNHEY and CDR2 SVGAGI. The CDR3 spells CASSRDRGSNQPQHF. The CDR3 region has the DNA TGTGCCAGCAGCCGGGACAGGGGCAGCAATCAGCCCCAGCATTTT.

This CDR3 reads CASRLAVTGELFF. CDR3 nucleotides: TGTGCCAGCAGACTAGCGGTCACCGGGGAGCTGTTTTTT. The chain employs TRBV12-3 or TRBV12-4 and TRBJ2-2, with TRBD2 identical over 8 bases. CDR3 length equals 13 residues. V was pared by 6 bases and J by 4 bases, with 1 base of the junction left unmatched.

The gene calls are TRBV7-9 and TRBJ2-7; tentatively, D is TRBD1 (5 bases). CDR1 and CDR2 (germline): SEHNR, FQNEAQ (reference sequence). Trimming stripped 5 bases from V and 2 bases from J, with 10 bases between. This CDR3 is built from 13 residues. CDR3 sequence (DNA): TGTGCCAGCAGCCGCGCGACAGCCTACGAGCAGTACTTC. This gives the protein CASSRATAYEQYF.

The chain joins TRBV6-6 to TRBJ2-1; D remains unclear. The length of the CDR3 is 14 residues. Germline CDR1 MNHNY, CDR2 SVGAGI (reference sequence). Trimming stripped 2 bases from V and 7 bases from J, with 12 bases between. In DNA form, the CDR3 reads TGTGCCAGCAGTTACCCCCTTAGCAGTAATGAGCAGTTCTTC. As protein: CASSYPLSSNEQFF.

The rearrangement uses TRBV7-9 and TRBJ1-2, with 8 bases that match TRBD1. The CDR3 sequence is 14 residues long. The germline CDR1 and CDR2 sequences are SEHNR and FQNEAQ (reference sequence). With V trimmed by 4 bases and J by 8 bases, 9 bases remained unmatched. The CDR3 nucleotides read TGTGCCAGCAGCTCGGAGGGACAGGCGACGGGCTACACCTTC. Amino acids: CASSSEGQATGYTF.

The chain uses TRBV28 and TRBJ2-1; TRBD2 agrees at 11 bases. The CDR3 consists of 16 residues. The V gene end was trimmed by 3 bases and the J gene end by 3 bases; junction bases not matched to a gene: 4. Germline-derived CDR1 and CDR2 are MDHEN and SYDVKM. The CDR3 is CASSFRSGRVYNEQFF. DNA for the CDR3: TGTGCCAGCAGTTTCCGTAGCGGGAGGGTCTACAATGAGCAGTTCTTC.

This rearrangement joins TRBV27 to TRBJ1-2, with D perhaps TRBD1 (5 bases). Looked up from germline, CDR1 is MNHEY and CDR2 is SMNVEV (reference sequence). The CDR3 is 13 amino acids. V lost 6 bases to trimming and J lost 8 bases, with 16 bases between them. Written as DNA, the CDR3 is TGTGCCAGCAGGACAACCCCGGCAGGGGGCTACACCTTC. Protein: CASRTTPAGGYTF.

The CDR3 nucleotides read TGTGCCAGCTCACCGGGGACTGAACTAGCCAAAAACATTCAGTACTTC. This codes for CASSPGTELAKNIQYF. The chain couples TRBV18 to TRBJ2-4; D might be TRBD2 (6 bases). Trimming took off 3 bases at V and 0 bases at J, with 12 bases between the two ends. Per germline, CDR1 KGHSH and CDR2 LQKENI. CDR3 size: 16 residues. Together with reference TRBV18 and TRBJ2-4, the CDR3 gives the full variable domain: NAGVMQNPRHLVRRRGQEARLRCSPMKGHSHVYWYRQLPEEGLKFMVYLQKENIIDESGMPKERFSAEFPKEGPSILRIQQVVRGDSAAYFCASSPGTELAKNIQYFGAGTRLSVL.

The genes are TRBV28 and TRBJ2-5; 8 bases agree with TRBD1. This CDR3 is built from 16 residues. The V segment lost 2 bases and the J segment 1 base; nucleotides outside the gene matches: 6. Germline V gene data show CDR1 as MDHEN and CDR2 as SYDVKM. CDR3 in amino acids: CASSLLGTGSQETQYF. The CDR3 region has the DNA TGTGCCAGCAGTTTACTCGGGACAGGCAGCCAAGAGACCCAGTACTTC.